A single sample is the source of the 24 T cell receptor beta chains below, sequenced in a study of T cell changes during pregnancy in multiple sclerosis. Clones were read by immunoSEQ multiplex PCR, and TCRdb kept only the in-frame ones, dropping some. The data hold roughly 39,000 clones, with almost 95% observed a single time. The material sequenced was CD4+ T cells from peripheral blood mononuclear cells, taken before pregnancy. Every receptor here comes from a female donor with multiple sclerosis, enrolled in a pregnancy study.

This clone has just a few counts. The rearrangement uses TRBV5-1 and TRBJ2-2, with 8 bases that match TRBD1. Germline values: CDR1 SGHRS, CDR2 YFSETQ. V lost 4 bases, J lost 6 bases, and 8 bases stayed unmatched. This CDR3 has 15 residues. The CDR3 region is CASSVQGARPGELFF. DNA for the CDR3: TGCGCCAGCAGCGTGCAGGGGGCGCGTCCCGGGGAGCTGTTTTTT. Using reference TRBV5-1 and TRBJ2-2 for the parts outside the CDR3, the full variable domain is KAGVTQTPRYLIKTRGQQVTLSCSPISGHRSVSWYQQTPGQGLQFLFEYFSETQRNKGNFPGRFSGRQFSNSRSEMNVSTLELGDSALYLCASSVQGARPGELFFGEGSRLTVL.

This clone was seen only once. The chain employs TRBV19 and TRBJ2-3; 10 bases match TRBD2. V trimming: 5 bases; J trimming: 10 bases; junction bases outside the gene matches: 15. Germline CDR1 reads LNHDA; CDR2 reads SQIVND (reference sequence). CDR3 length equals 16 residues. The DNA for the CDR3 is TGTGCCAGTAGTTACGGGACTAGCGACACTTGGGATGCGCAGTATTTT. Residues: CASSYGTSDTWDAQYF.

The chain joins TRBV2 to TRBJ2-7; TRBD2 matches at 8 bases. Trimming took 3 bases from V and 5 from J; bases not matched to a gene: 6. Germline V CDR1 and CDR2: SNHLY, FYNNEI. This CDR3 contains 14 residues. The DNA of the CDR3 is TGTGCCAGCAGTGAGATGAGCGGGAGCCACGAGCAGTACTTC. Translated, it gives CASSEMSGSHEQYF. Full variable domain (outside the CDR3, taken from reference TRBV2 and TRBJ2-7): EPEVTQTPSHQVTQMGQEVILRCVPISNHLYFYWYRQILGQKVEFLVSFYNNEISEKSEIFDDQFSVERPDGSNFTLKIRSTKLEDSAMYFCASSEMSGSHEQYFGPGTRLTVT.

This clone was recorded a few times. The V and J genes are TRBV27 and TRBJ1-5; D gene unclear. Trimming pared 3 bases from V and 1 base from J, leaving 4 bases between. The CDR3 has 13 amino acids. Germline CDR1 MNHEY, CDR2 SMNVEV (reference sequence). The CDR3 nucleotides are TGTGCCAGCAGTTTCTTGAGCAATCAGCCCCAGCATTTT. Translation gives CASSFLSNQPQHF.

The chain joins TRBV7-9 to TRBJ1-4; weak D call: TRBD1 (5 bases). The CDR3 runs to 15 residues. Trimming took 5 bases from V and 8 from J, leaving 18 bases between them. The germline V gene has CDR1 SEHNR and CDR2 FQNEAQ (reference sequence). The CDR3 loop reads CASSRGQGSTEKLFF. The CDR3 DNA reads as TGTGCCAGCAGCCGAGGTCAGGGATCGACCGAAAAACTGTTTTTT. Full variable domain (rest looked up from reference TRBV7-9 and TRBJ1-4): DTGVSQNPRHKITKRGQNVTFRCDPISEHNRLYWYRQTLGQGPEFLTYFQNEAQLEKSRLLSDRFSAERPKGSFSTLEIQRTEQGDSAMYLCASSRGQGSTEKLFFGSGTQLSVL.

The chain joins TRBV18 to TRBJ1-4, with D unclear. There are 12 residues in the CDR3. The V gene lost 3 bases and the J gene lost 6 bases, with 5 bases spanning the gap. Germline values: CDR1 KGHSH, CDR2 LQKENI. The CDR3 is CASSPRDEKLFF. The CDR3 DNA reads as TGTGCCAGCTCACCGCGGGATGAAAAACTGTTTTTT. Using reference TRBV18 and TRBJ1-4 for the parts outside the CDR3, the full variable domain is NAGVMQNPRHLVRRRGQEARLRCSPMKGHSHVYWYRQLPEEGLKFMVYLQKENIIDESGMPKERFSAEFPKEGPSILRIQQVVRGDSAAYFCASSPRDEKLFFGSGTQLSVL.

The V and J genes are TRBV19 and TRBJ2-7, with no clear D. V dropped 5 bases and J dropped 3 bases, with 14 bases sitting between them. This CDR3 has 14 amino acids. CDR1 is LNHDA, CDR2 SQIVND, per germline (reference sequence). CDR3 nucleotide sequence: TGTGCCAGTAGTTCCCTGCCGGGTAGCTACGAGCAGTACTTC. Protein product: CASSSLPGSYEQYF.

The chain uses TRBV5-6 and TRBJ2-7; 7 bases are a match to TRBD1. The germline V gene has CDR1 SGHDT and CDR2 YYEEEE. The CDR3 runs 15 residues. V shed 1 base, J shed 1 base, and the junction held 5 bases outside the gene matches. Written as DNA, the CDR3 is TGTGCCAGCAGCTTGCTCCCAGGGGGATCCTACGAGCAGTACTTC. Protein product: CASSLLPGGSYEQYF.

The chain links TRBV28 to TRBJ2-3, with 7 bases aligning to TRBD1. This CDR3 is built from 18 residues. Trimming at V came to 6 bases and at J to 1 base, leaving 16 bases not matched to a gene. Germline V gives CDR1 MDHEN, CDR2 SYDVKM. The CDR3 is CASSSPSQGRWGTDTQYF. For the CDR3, the DNA is TGTGCCAGCAGCTCCCCATCACAGGGGCGGTGGGGCACAGATACGCAGTATTTT.

The chain recombines TRBV10-3 with TRBJ2-2; D remains unclear. V dropped 6 bases and J dropped 1 base, with 12 bases sitting between them. Looked up from germline, CDR1 is ENHRY and CDR2 is SYGVKD. This CDR3 has 15 amino acids. Here the CDR3 reads CAIRETDGNTGELFF. The CDR3 nucleotides read TGTGCCATCAGAGAAACAGACGGGAACACCGGGGAGCTGTTTTTT.

This sequence joins TRBV6-6 and TRBJ2-1; 9 bases match TRBD2. The germline CDR1 and CDR2 sequences are MNHNY and SVGAGI (reference sequence). This CDR3 region has 16 residues. V trimming: 2 bases; J trimming: 8 bases; junction bases outside the gene matches: 10. The CDR3 loop is CASSYLAAGGPHEQFF. In nucleotides, the CDR3 is TGTGCCAGCAGTTACCTTGCCGCGGGAGGGCCGCATGAGCAGTTCTTC.

This clone was observed once. V gene TRBV6-1 combines with J gene TRBJ2-2; D call uncertain. Germline CDR1 and CDR2: MNHNS and SASEGT. The CDR3 has 12 residues. V was trimmed by 7 bases and J by 5 bases, leaving 8 bases between them. CDR3 bases: TGTGCCAGCATAAGGCGGACCGGGGAGCTGTTTTTT. It specifies CASIRRTGELFF.

This clone came up once. This chain joins TRBV25-1 and TRBJ2-1, with 7 bases fitting TRBD1. The germline gives CDR1 MGHDK, CDR2 SYGVNS. Trimming removed 6 bases from V and 0 bases from J; junction bases left unmatched: 5. This CDR3 is 15 amino acids long. The CDR3 region has the DNA TGTGCCAGCAGCCCCAGGGGGACCTCCTACAATGAGCAGTTCTTC. Its protein product is CASSPRGTSYNEQFF. Complete variable domain (other parts from reference TRBV25-1 and TRBJ2-1): EADIYQTPRYLVIGTGKKITLECSQTMGHDKMYWYQQDPGMELHLIHYSYGVNSTEKGDLSSESTVSRIRTEHFPLTLESARPSHTSQYLCASSPRGTSYNEQFFGPGTRLTVL.

This clone occurred once. This chain connects TRBV6-1 to TRBJ1-5; D not certain. V lost 6 bases, J lost 7 bases, and 19 bases lay in between. The CDR3 sequence is 15 residues long. CDR1 is MNHNS, CDR2 SASEGT, per germline. The CDR3, as DNA: TGTGCCAGCAGCGAAACAATCTACACGGGACAGCCCCAGCATTTT. It yields the protein CASSETIYTGQPQHF.

The chain combines TRBV10-3 with TRBJ2-5, with 7 bases matching TRBD2. The ends lost 6 bases at V and 7 bases at J; junction bases unmatched: 14. Germline CDR1 and CDR2: ENHRY and SYGVKD. The CDR3 length is 15 residues. CDR3 sequence (DNA): TGTGCCATCAGGAGCGGCGGGGGAGGGCCCGGGACCCAGTACTTC. This encodes CAIRSGGGGPGTQYF.

This clone was seen once. V usage is TRBV2 and J usage is TRBJ2-2; TRBD2 is a possible D gene (6 bases). The CDR3 covers 14 residues. Deletions cut 6 bases from V and 4 bases from J, with 12 bases between. Germline V gives CDR1 SNHLY, CDR2 FYNNEI. In DNA form, the CDR3 reads TGTGCCAGCAGACCGACTAGTTCCACCGGGGAGCTGTTTTTT. Translated, it gives CASRPTSSTGELFF. The whole variable domain, remainder taken from reference TRBV2 and TRBJ2-2, is EPEVTQTPSHQVTQMGQEVILRCVPISNHLYFYWYRQILGQKVEFLVSFYNNEISEKSEIFDDQFSVERPDGSNFTLKIRSTKLEDSAMYFCASRPTSSTGELFFGEGSRLTVL.

This clone was detected once. The V and J genes are TRBV5-6 and TRBJ2-7, with D possibly TRBD2 on 5 matching bases. The CDR3 spans 14 residues. V was cut by 2 bases and J by 4 bases, with 13 bases left in between. From germline, CDR1 is SGHDT and CDR2 YYEEEE. CDR3 nucleotide sequence: TGTGCCAGCAGCTTTGTTCGCGGGTCTTACGAGCAGTACTTC. Its protein is CASSFVRGSYEQYF. Full variable domain (remainder filled in from reference TRBV5-6 and TRBJ2-7): DAGVTQSPTHLIKTRGQQVTLRCSPKSGHDTVSWYQQALGQGPQFIFQYYEEEERQRGNFPDRFSGHQFPNYSSELNVNALLLGDSALYLCASSFVRGSYEQYFGPGTRLTVT.

The J gene is TRBJ1-2, the V gene TRBV10-3, with 8 bases matching TRBD1. Germline lookup yields CDR1 ENHRY and CDR2 SYGVKD. The CDR3 totals 13 residues. Trimming took 6 bases from V and 7 from J; bases not matched to a gene: 7. The CDR3 nucleotides are TGTGCCATCAGGGACAGGGAGATTGGTGGCTACACCTTC. This encodes CAIRDREIGGYTF.

The chain carries TRBV7-9 and TRBJ2-1, with D tentatively TRBD2 (5 bases). Germline CDR1 reads SEHNR; CDR2 reads FQNEAQ (reference sequence). The CDR3 consists of 13 residues. V was cut by 6 bases and J by 6 bases, with 12 bases left in between. CDR3 region: CASSNLAPNEQFF. For the CDR3, the DNA is TGTGCCAGCAGTAACCTAGCTCCCAATGAGCAGTTCTTC.

About this clone: One junction end does not reproduce the germline sequence, and a read error may be involved. J is TRBJ2-7 and V is TRBV7-7; 10 bases match TRBD1. Germline V gene data show CDR1 as SSHAT and CDR2 as FNYEAQ (reference sequence). The length of the CDR3 is 16 residues. CDR3 DNA sequence: TGTGCTAGCAGTTACCGGGACAGGGGAATTCCCTACGAGCAGTACTTC. Amino acids: CASSYRDRGIPYEQYF.

The V call is TRBV28, the J call TRBJ1-2; a possible D gene is TRBD1 (6 bases). Trimming left V 6 bases short and J 4 bases short, with 24 bases between. The CDR3 runs to 17 residues. Germline V CDR1 and CDR2: MDHEN, SYDVKM. CDR3 coding DNA: TGTGCCAGCAGACATCAGGGGTCCTCAACAGGCCTCTATGGCTACACCTTC. It codes for CASRHQGSSTGLYGYTF.

The chain employs TRBV7-9 and TRBJ2-2, with unresolved D. This CDR3 contains 16 residues. CDR1 is SEHNR, CDR2 FQNEAQ, per germline (reference sequence). The germline V and J ends were trimmed by 0 bases and 0 bases, with 8 bases remaining between them. CDR3 residues: CASSLAAAPNTGELFF. DNA for the CDR3: TGTGCCAGCAGCTTAGCTGCAGCGCCGAACACCGGGGAGCTGTTTTTT.

This clone showed up just once. The chain employs TRBV5-6 and TRBJ2-7, with TRBD1 matching over 11 bases. The V segment lost 2 bases and the J segment 3 bases; nucleotides outside the gene matches: 4. Germline lookup yields CDR1 SGHDT and CDR2 YYEEEE. The CDR3 is made up of 15 amino acids. The CDR3 nucleotides are TGTGCCAGCAGCTTCCCTGGGACAGGGGGCTACGAGCAGTACTTC. This gives the protein CASSFPGTGGYEQYF.

The CDR3 DNA reads TGTGCCAGCTCACCACGGGGACAGGGGGCAGGAACTAATGAAAAACTGTTTTTT. Protein: CASSPRGQGAGTNEKLFF. The rearrangement joins TRBV18 to TRBJ1-4, with 12 bases identical to TRBD1. The CDR3 is 18 amino acids. V lost 1 base to trimming and J lost 1 base; unmatched junction nucleotides: 4. The germline gives CDR1 KGHSH, CDR2 LQKENI.